These 10 T cell receptor beta chains were sequenced from one sample in a study of cytomegalovirus exposure and HLA in healthy donors. With 60 Vbeta and 13 Jbeta primers, the PCR was carried out. The data were produced by immunoSEQ multiplex PCR, yet TCRdb's version contains in-frame clones alone and is incomplete. This table holds 180,000 or so clones, roughly 83% found once. Sequenced input: PBMCs. These receptors were obtained from a woman aged 50 to 60 in good health and CMV-seronegative.

The rearrangement links TRBV18 to TRBJ2-3, with D possibly TRBD2 on 5 matching bases. The CDR3 has 17 amino acids. With 2 bases removed from V and 0 bases from J, the gap between germline ends came to 15 bases. Germline loops: CDR1 KGHSH, CDR2 LQKENI. In nucleotides, the CDR3 is TGTGCCAGCTCACCAGAGAAGAGGGTTCTTAGCACAGATACGCAGTATTTT. Its translation: CASSPEKRVLSTDTQYF.

The chain uses TRBV2 and TRBJ1-5; D is perhaps TRBD1 (5 bases). The CDR3 is made up of 14 amino acids. The germline CDR1 and CDR2 sequences are SNHLY and FYNNEI. Trimming took 5 bases from V and 6 from J, leaving 14 bases between them. The CDR3 nucleotides are TGTGCCAGCAGTAAAGACGGGGGAGGTCAGCCCCAGCATTTT. This gives the protein CASSKDGGGQPQHF.

CDR3 DNA sequence: TGTGCCAGTAAGGGGATGAGGGGACAGAACGTGAACACTGAAGCTTTCTTT. This gives the protein CASKGMRGQNVNTEAFF. The J gene is TRBJ1-1, the V gene TRBV19; TRBD1 matches 7 bases. V lost 7 bases, J lost 0 bases, and 14 bases stayed unmatched. Germline CDR1 reads LNHDA; CDR2 reads SQIVND (reference sequence). The CDR3 totals 17 residues.

This clone was detected a few times. The same CDR3 also results from other DNA sequences found in this sample. The genes are TRBV7-3 and TRBJ2-3, with a weak D call TRBD2 (6 bases). The CDR3 loop spans 16 amino acids. Between the trimmed V and J ends, which lost 1 base and 1 base, there was a span of 12 bases. The V gene's germline CDR1 is SGHTA and CDR2 FQGTGA. The CDR3 region is CASSLNGGEGTDTQYF. The CDR3 nucleotides are TGTGCCAGCAGCTTAAACGGGGGTGAGGGCACAGATACGCAGTATTTT.

The chain combines TRBV7-2 with TRBJ2-7, with D unclear. The CDR3 has 16 residues. The ends were cut back, 0 bases at V and 0 bases at J, with 12 bases in the middle. Germline assignment: CDR1 SGHTA and CDR2 FQGNSA. The CDR3 sequence: CASSLALWATSYEQYF. The CDR3 DNA is TGTGCCAGCAGCTTAGCGCTGTGGGCCACCTCCTACGAGCAGTACTTC.

The chain has TRBV27 and TRBJ2-3, with TRBD2 identical over 8 bases. This CDR3 spans 14 amino acids. V shed 7 bases and J 6 bases; nucleotides not matched to a gene: 9. Germline V lookup: CDR1 MNHEY, CDR2 SMNVEV (reference sequence). CDR3 DNA: TGTGCCAGCACCCCGGAGCGGGGGCGGGATACGCAGTATTTT. Protein sequence: CASTPERGRDTQYF.

The rearrangement links TRBV6-5 to TRBJ2-2; 7 bases match TRBD1. V dropped 1 base and J dropped 1; count of bases not matched to a gene: 3. Germline CDR1 is MNHEY and CDR2 is SVGAGI. This CDR3 contains 16 residues. CDR3 DNA sequence: TGTGCCAGCAGTTACTTGAGGACAGGGAACACCGGGGAGCTGTTTTTT. Amino acid sequence: CASSYLRTGNTGELFF.

On this clone itself: Mismatch with germline at one junction end may stem from a read error. Other DNA sequences within the sample encode an identical CDR3. The genes are TRBV30 and TRBJ1-2, with a tentative D call TRBD1 (6 bases). The CDR3 runs 11 residues. Germline V gene lookup returns CDR1 GTSNPN and CDR2 SVGIG (reference sequence). The CDR3 is CAWRGGYGYTF. CDR3 in DNA: TGTGCCTGGCGGGGGGGCTATGGCTATACCTTC. The variable domain in full, completed from reference TRBV30 and TRBJ1-2, reads SQTIHQWPATLVQPVGSPLSLECTVEGTSNPNLYWYRQAAGRGLQLLFYSVGIGQISSEVPQNLSASRPQDRQFILSSKKLLLSDSGFYLCAWRGGYGYTFGSGTRLTVV.

Here the CDR3 reads CASSLRAAGSNTGELFF. The CDR3 DNA reads TGTGCCAGCAGTTTGAGGGCCGCCGGTAGTAACACCGGGGAGCTGTTTTTT. The rearrangement joins TRBV27 to TRBJ2-2, with D tentatively TRBD2 (5 bases). Germline assignment: CDR1 MNHEY and CDR2 SMNVEV (reference sequence). The CDR3 consists of 17 residues. Trimming stripped 3 bases from V and 2 bases from J, with 16 bases between.

The chain uses TRBV7-9 and TRBJ1-1, with 8 bases lining up with TRBD1. V lost 1 base, J lost 5 bases, and 18 bases stayed unmatched. Germline V CDR1 and CDR2: SEHNR, FQNEAQ (reference sequence). The CDR3 has 19 residues. The CDR3 loop reads CASSLGASSRGRFRTEAFF. The CDR3 nucleotides are TGTGCCAGCAGCTTAGGTGCTTCATCCAGGGGGCGATTTCGGACTGAAGCTTTCTTT.